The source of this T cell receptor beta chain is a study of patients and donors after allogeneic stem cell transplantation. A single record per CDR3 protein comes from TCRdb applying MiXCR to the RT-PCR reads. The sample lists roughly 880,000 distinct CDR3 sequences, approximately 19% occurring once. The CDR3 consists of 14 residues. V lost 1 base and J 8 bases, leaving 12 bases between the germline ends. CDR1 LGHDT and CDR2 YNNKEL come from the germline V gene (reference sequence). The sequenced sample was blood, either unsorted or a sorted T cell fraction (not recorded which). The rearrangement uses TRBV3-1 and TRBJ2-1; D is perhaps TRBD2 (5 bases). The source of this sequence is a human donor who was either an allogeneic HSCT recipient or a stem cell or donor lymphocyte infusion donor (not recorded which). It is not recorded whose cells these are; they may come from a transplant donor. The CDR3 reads CASSQGASLDEQFF. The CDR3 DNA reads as TGTGCCAGCAGCCAAGGAGCTAGCCTAGATGAGCAGTTCTTC.